A selection of T cell receptor beta chains follows, all from one sample in a study of shared clonotypes between healthy human individuals. TCRdb keeps only in-frame clones here, not all; method: immunoSEQ multiplex PCR. The sample records fewer than 600,000 clones, more than 70% being singletons. The source material was PBMCs. The receptors were sampled from a woman aged 40 to 55 in good health. Some clones in this sample may be carry-over from other donors' samples. Each CDR3 is given with its conserved first and last residue. The D gene is left open where the match is weak. For some rows the clone size is stated as once, few or many, or as a class when expanded; others skip it.

J	D	size	V	DNA	CDR3
TRBJ2-2	NA	NA	TRBV9	TGTGCCAGCAGCGTAGAAGGTGGACTCCGAGAGGGCGGGGAGCTGTTTTTT	CASSVEGGLREGGELFF
TRBJ1-2	NA	NA	TRBV18	TGTGCCAGCTCACCGAGCACACCGGGTGACTATGGCTACACCTTC	CASSPSTPGDYGYTF
TRBJ1-1	TRBD1	NA	TRBV2	TGTGCCAGCAGGGGCCGCGAGGGACAGGGGTCTCGAACTGAAGCTTTCTTT	CASRGREGQGSRTEAFF
TRBJ2-1	NA	once	TRBV7-9	TGTGCCAGCAGCTTAGGCAGGGGCCCTTACAATGAGCAGTTCTTC	CASSLGRGPYNEQFF
TRBJ2-7	TRBD1	NA	TRBV30	TGTGCCTGGAGTCCCCGGGCGGGACAGGGGGCATCATGGTACGAGCAGTACTTC	CAWSPRAGQGASWYEQYF
TRBJ2-2	TRBD2	NA	TRBV11-3	TGTGCCAGCAGCCCGACTAGCGGGAGATCCGGGGAGCTGTTTTTT	CASSPTSGRSGELFF
TRBJ1-3	NA	NA	TRBV5-4	TGTGCCAGCAGCCCGGATCCTACAAACACCATATATTTT	CASSPDPTNTIYF
TRBJ2-7	NA	NA	TRBV15	TGTGCCACCAGTGCGGGGACCTACGAGCAGTACTTC	CATSAGTYEQYF
TRBJ2-1	NA	NA	TRBV5-6	TGTGCCAGCAGCTTGGGTAGCCGCTACAATGAGCAGTTCTTC	CASSLGSRYNEQFF
TRBJ1-5	NA	once	TRBV7-2	TGTGCCAGCAGCTTAGGGGTAGGCAATCAGCCCCAGCATTTT	CASSLGVGNQPQHF
TRBJ2-1	TRBD1	few	TRBV25-1	TGTGCCAGCAGTGAATCGGGACAGGAGGTGGGGGAGCAGTTCTTC	CASSESGQEVGEQFF
TRBJ2-7	TRBD1	NA	TRBV29-1	TGCAGCGTTCAGGACAGGGCCTCCTACGAGCAGTACTTC	CSVQDRASYEQYF
TRBJ1-4	NA	many	TRBV9	TGTGCCAGCAGCGAGGGGGACCGCGAAAAACTGTTTTTT	CASSEGDREKLFF
TRBJ1-4	TRBD1	NA	TRBV5-1	TGCGCCAGCAGCCCCCTGACAGGGGATATGGGAGTTGAAAAACTGTTTTTT	CASSPLTGDMGVEKLFF
TRBJ2-1	NA	NA	TRBV7-2	TGTGCCAGCAGCCGTTCCCTATACAATGAGCAGTTCTTC	CASSRSLYNEQFF
TRBJ2-7	TRBD1	NA	TRBV11-2	TGTGCCAGCAGCTTGGGGACAGGGTTTTCCTACGAGCAGTACTTC	CASSLGTGFSYEQYF
TRBJ2-7	NA	NA	TRBV5-1	TGCGCCAGCAGCTTGGCGGGGTCTCGGCAGGGAGACGAGCAGTACTTC	CASSLAGSRQGDEQYF
TRBJ2-7	NA	NA	TRBV7-6	TGTGCCAGCAGCCTCTGGGACTCCAAATCGTACTTC	CASSLWDSKSYF
TRBJ1-2	NA	NA	TRBV12-5	TGTGCTAGTGGTTTGGGGTTGGGCAACTATGGCTACACCTTC	CASGLGLGNYGYTF
TRBJ2-2	TRBD1	few	TRBV19	TGTGCCAGTAGAAGGCAGGGGGATGGCGGGGAGCTGTTTTTT	CASRRQGDGGELFF
TRBJ2-2	NA	NA	TRBV5-1	TGCGCCAGCAGCTTGGGCCCTGAGGGCATAGACACAGGGGAGCTGTTTTTT	CASSLGPEGIDTGELFF
TRBJ1-3	NA	NA	TRBV5-4	TGTGCCAGCAGCCCCAATGCTGGAAACACCATATATTTT	CASSPNAGNTIYF
TRBJ1-5	NA	once	TRBV7-9	TGTGCCAGCAGCTTAGCCGGTGGCAATCAGCCCCAGCATTTT	CASSLAGGNQPQHF
TRBJ2-1	TRBD2	NA	TRBV5-6	TGTGCCAGCAGCTTGGGCCCTAGCGGGAGGGCCGAAGAGCAGTTCTTC	CASSLGPSGRAEEQFF
TRBJ1-1	NA	NA	TRBV7-8	TGTGCCAGCAGCTTAGCGGCTCGATCGAACACTGAAGCTTTCTTT	CASSLAARSNTEAFF
TRBJ2-5	NA	NA	TRBV2	TGTGCCAGCAGTGAAGCGCCGGGTCAAGAGACCCAGTACTTC	CASSEAPGQETQYF
TRBJ1-6	NA	NA	TRBV30	TGTGCCTGGAGTGTGTGGGGTAATAATTCACCCCTCCACTTT	CAWSVWGNNSPLHF
TRBJ2-2	TRBD1	NA	TRBV27	TGTGCCAGCACCCCTCTAGGGACAGCGAACACCGGGGAGCTGTTTTTT	CASTPLGTANTGELFF
TRBJ1-1	NA	NA	TRBV11-1	TGTGCCAGCAGCTTAGAACCCCCGGGACAAATGAACACTGAAGCTTTCTTT	CASSLEPPGQMNTEAFF
TRBJ2-1	NA	NA	TRBV2	TGTGCCAGCAGTTACAAACTAGTGGGGAGCTACAATGAGCAGTTCTTC	CASSYKLVGSYNEQFF
TRBJ1-5	NA	many	TRBV30	TGTGCCTGGAGCTCGCGGGGACTGGATGATCAGCCCCAGCATTTT	CAWSSRGLDDQPQHF